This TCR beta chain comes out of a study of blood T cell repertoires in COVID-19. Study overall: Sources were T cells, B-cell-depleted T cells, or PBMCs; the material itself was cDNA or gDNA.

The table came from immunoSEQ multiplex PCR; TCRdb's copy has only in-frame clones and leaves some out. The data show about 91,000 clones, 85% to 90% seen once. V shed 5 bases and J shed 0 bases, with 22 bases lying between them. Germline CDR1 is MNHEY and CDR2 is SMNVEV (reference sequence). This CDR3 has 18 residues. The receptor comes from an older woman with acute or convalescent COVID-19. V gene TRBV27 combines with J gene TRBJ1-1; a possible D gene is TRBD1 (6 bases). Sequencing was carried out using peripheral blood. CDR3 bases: TGTGCCAGCAGTCCCACGAGGCGGCAGGGGCCGATGAACACTGAAGCTTTCTTT. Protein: CASSPTRRQGPMNTEAFF.